These T cell receptor beta chains were read from a single sample in a study of breast tumors, draining lymph nodes, adjacent tissues. TCRdb redid the calling of the multiplex PCR reads with MiXCR, one entry per CDR3 protein. Among 130,000 or so distinct CDR3 sequences listed, 20% to 25% were seen once. The specimen sequenced was axillary lymph node tissue. The receptors shown here come from a female donor with breast cancer. Some clones in this sample may be carry-over from other donors' samples. Both conserved end residues are part of each CDR3. D genes are given only for firm matches. Clone size is shown for a subset of rows, as once, few, many or a class of expanded clone.

abundance	v_gene	d_gene	j_gene	CDR3aa	CDR3nt
many	TRBV7-3	TRBD1	TRBJ2-5	CASSRTGTGGETQYF	TGTGCCAGCAGTCGAACCGGGACAGGGGGCGAGACCCAGTACTTC
many	TRBV5-1	TRBD2	TRBJ2-3	CASSRGIERDGTDTQYF	TGCGCCAGCAGCCGGGGAATCGAGCGGGATGGTACAGATACGCAGTATTTT
many	TRBV7-2	TRBD1	TRBJ2-7	CASSASRGEQYF	TGTGCCAGCAGCGCCTCCAGGGGGGAGCAGTACTTC
many	TRBV2	-	TRBJ2-3	CASSGSRATQYF	TGTGCCAGCAGTGGATCTAGGGCTACGCAGTATTTT
once	TRBV4-3	TRBD2	TRBJ2-3	CASKGGASGSTDTQYF	TGCGCCAGTAAGGGAGGTGCTAGCGGGAGCACAGATACGCAGTATTTT
-	TRBV6-5	-	TRBJ1-6	CASSTGQGGDSPLHF	TGTGCCAGCAGCACTGGGCAGGGTGGAGATTCACCCCTCCACTTT
many	TRBV12-3/TRBV12-4	-	TRBJ2-2	CASRPQTGNTGELFF	TGTGCCAGCAGACCCCAAACAGGGAACACCGGGGAGCTGTTTTTT
few	TRBV29-1	-	TRBJ2-5	CSALGETQYF	TGCAGCGCTTTGGGAGAGACCCAGTACTTC
many	TRBV12-3/TRBV12-4	TRBD1	TRBJ2-7	CASSPPGQGAYEQYF	TGTGCCAGCAGTCCCCCGGGACAGGGGGCCTACGAGCAGTACTTC
few	TRBV6-5	TRBD1	TRBJ2-2	CASRADRGNTGELFF	TGTGCCAGCAGGGCGGACAGGGGAAACACCGGGGAGCTGTTTTTT
few	TRBV6-1	TRBD2	TRBJ2-1	CASSGEGLAGGEQFF	TGTGCCAGCAGTGGGGAGGGACTAGCGGGAGGTGAGCAGTTCTTC
many	TRBV7-9	TRBD2	TRBJ2-2	CASSQTSGSTGELFF	TGTGCCAGCAGTCAGACTAGCGGGAGTACCGGGGAGCTGTTTTTT
many	TRBV19	-	TRBJ1-6	CASRSNRASPLHF	TGTGCCAGTAGATCGAACAGGGCCTCACCCCTCCACTTT
many	TRBV2	-	TRBJ2-5	CASRGEQETQYF	TGTGCCAGCAGAGGCGAGCAAGAGACCCAGTACTTC
many	TRBV9	-	TRBJ2-1	CASSPQGLPYNEQFF	TGTGCCAGCAGCCCACAGGGTCTTCCGTACAATGAGCAGTTCTTC
many	TRBV27	TRBD1	TRBJ1-6	CASGLTGGLSPLHF	TGTGCCAGCGGATTGACAGGGGGCTTGTCACCCCTCCACTTT
many	TRBV11-3	TRBD1	TRBJ2-5	CASSLGTGSETQYF	TGTGCCAGCAGCTTAGGGACAGGGTCCGAGACCCAGTACTTC
many	TRBV10-3	-	TRBJ2-1	CAISDVDNEQFF	TGTGCCATCAGTGACGTCGACAATGAGCAGTTCTTC
many	TRBV30	TRBD2	TRBJ2-5	CAWSGGGQQYIQYF	TGTGCCTGGAGCGGGGGGGGCCAGCAATACATCCAGTACTTC
many	TRBV5-8	-	TRBJ1-2	CASSLVSSGLGSGYTF	TGTGCCAGCAGCTTGGTTAGCTCAGGCCTCGGCAGTGGCTACACCTTC
many	TRBV9	-	TRBJ1-5	CASSVHGNSNQPQHF	TGTGCCAGCAGCGTACACGGGAATAGCAATCAGCCCCAGCATTTT
many	TRBV29-1	-	TRBJ2-7	CSAVGGRGYEQYF	TGCAGCGCCGTGGGTGGCAGGGGATACGAGCAGTACTTC
many	TRBV10-3	-	TRBJ1-2	CAIRTDDNYGYTF	TGTGCCATCAGGACGGACGATAACTATGGCTACACCTTC
many	TRBV20-1	TRBD2	TRBJ2-5	CSAKGLAGGWKTQYF	TGCAGTGCTAAGGGACTAGCGGGAGGGTGGAAGACCCAGTACTTC
many	TRBV3-1	-	TRBJ2-3	CASSHLSDTQYF	TGTGCCAGCAGCCATTTGTCAGATACGCAGTATTTT
many	TRBV5-6	-	TRBJ1-5	CASRRAESNQPQHF	TGTGCCAGCAGAAGGGCCGAAAGCAATCAGCCCCAGCATTTT
many	TRBV20-1	TRBD2	TRBJ2-3	CSARVPSGGTDTQYF	TGCAGTGCTAGAGTTCCTAGCGGGGGCACGGATACGCAGTATTTT
many	TRBV20-1	-	TRBJ2-3	CSASVPGPRSHTQYF	TGCAGTGCTAGCGTACCGGGACCCCGGAGTCATACGCAGTATTTT
few	TRBV6-2/TRBV6-3	-	TRBJ2-1	CASSWAAPAGGVNNEQFF	TGTGCCAGCAGTTGGGCCGCTCCCGCCGGAGGGGTTAACAATGAGCAGTTCTTC
many	TRBV6-1	-	TRBJ1-3	CASSEGQFSGNTIYF	TGTGCCAGCAGTGAAGGACAGTTCTCTGGAAACACCATATATTTT
many	TRBV12-3/TRBV12-4	-	TRBJ2-1	CASSHTRTGQFF	TGTGCCAGCAGCCATACCCGTACGGGGCAGTTCTTC
many	TRBV2	TRBD2	TRBJ2-7	CASEQTSGVEQYF	TGTGCCAGCGAGCAGACTAGCGGGGTCGAGCAGTACTTC
many	TRBV9	TRBD2	TRBJ2-3	CASSVATSSGSWGTDTQYF	TGTGCCAGCAGCGTAGCTACATCTAGCGGGAGTTGGGGCACAGATACGCAGTATTTT
once	TRBV25-1	TRBD2	TRBJ2-2	CATTGTSERNTGELFF	TGTGCCACAACCGGGACTAGCGAGAGGAACACCGGGGAGCTGTTTTTT
-	TRBV4-2	-	TRBJ1-3	CASSQEPGNTIYF	TGTGCCAGCAGCCAGGAACCTGGAAACACCATATATTTT
many	TRBV6-6	TRBD2	TRBJ2-1	CASSYSTSGRAGEQFF	TGTGCCAGCAGTTACTCGACTAGCGGGAGGGCCGGTGAGCAGTTCTTC
many	TRBV10-3	-	TRBJ2-7	CAISESLGAGLSYEQYF	TGTGCCATCAGTGAGTCGTTGGGGGCAGGGCTCTCCTACGAGCAGTACTTC
many	TRBV2	-	TRBJ1-5	CASSRQLNQPQHF	TGTGCCAGCAGCAGACAGCTCAATCAGCCCCAGCATTTT
many	TRBV5-1	-	TRBJ2-2	CASRRAGANGELFF	TGCGCCAGCAGACGGGCAGGGGCCAACGGGGAGCTGTTTTTT
many	TRBV19	TRBD2	TRBJ2-1	CASRSRTSGAYNEQFF	TGTGCCAGTAGGAGTAGGACTAGCGGAGCCTACAATGAGCAGTTCTTC
-	TRBV7-2	TRBD2	TRBJ2-7	CASSLYSSGNEQYF	TGTGCCAGCAGCTTGTACTCTAGCGGGAACGAGCAGTACTTC
many	TRBV6-5	-	TRBJ1-6	CASSITEGLGSPLHF	TGTGCCAGCAGCATCACGGAGGGTTTGGGTTCACCCCTCCACTTT
-	TRBV18	-	TRBJ2-1	CASSPDTNEQFF	TGTGCCAGCTCACCAGATACAAATGAGCAGTTCTTC
many	TRBV5-1	TRBD1	TRBJ1-2	CASSLVFGTDIGYTF	TGCGCCAGCAGCTTGGTGTTCGGGACAGACATTGGCTACACCTTC
-	TRBV5-1	TRBD2	TRBJ2-3	CASSLDGTSGRAFPGTQYF	TGCGCCAGCAGCTTGGATGGGACTAGCGGGAGGGCCTTTCCAGGTACGCAGTATTTT
many	TRBV4-2	TRBD2	TRBJ2-7	CASSQDLIAGLAGEVQYF	TGTGCCAGCAGCCAAGATCTAATCGCGGGGCTAGCGGGAGAAGTGCAGTACTTC
-	TRBV5-4	-	TRBJ1-3	CASSTRGSRNTIYF	TGTGCCAGCAGTACCAGGGGATCACGAAACACCATATATTTT
once	TRBV7-9	-	TRBJ2-7	CASSPPDGSASYEQCF	TGTGCCAGCAGCCCCCCAGACGGGTCAGCCTCCTACGAGCAGTGCTTC